This T cell receptor (beta chain) is drawn from a study of vaccination and CD4 T cells after COVID-19. The ends lost 5 bases at V and 7 bases at J; junction bases unmatched: 6. Germline values: CDR1 WSHSY, CDR2 SAAADI. The CDR3 contains 15 residues. A few counts support this clonotype. Its antigen is not known. Stated treatment: approximately nine-day PBMC culture with coronavirus spike peptide pools or control peptides (ViraFEST assay). Sequencing of the DNA from cultured CD4+ T cells was carried out with the Oncomine TCR Beta short-read assay. Via MiXCR, TCRdb re-called the PCR reads, giving one row per CDR3 protein. The table shows some 3,000 distinct CDR3 sequences, with roughly 80% occurring only once.

The V call is TRBV10-2, the J call TRBJ2-2; 11 nucleotides line up with TRBD1. Sequences were obtained from CD4+ T cells from blood, cultured in vitro. The clonotype was recovered from a human donor who had recovered from COVID-19. Here the CDR3 reads CASSPGTGGNGELFF. CDR3 nucleotide sequence: TGCGCCAGCAGTCCCGGGACAGGGGGTAACGGGGAGCTGTTTTTT.